The 29 T cell receptor beta chains below were found in one sample sequenced in a study of untreated major depressive disorder. TCRdb's copy holds only in-frame clones and misses some; the assay was immunoSEQ multiplex PCR. The sample has tens of thousands of clones, over 85% seen once. Sequenced: CD4+ T cells from PBMCs. The receptor set was obtained from a man between 25 and 39 years old in good health.

The chain carries TRBV5-1 and TRBJ2-7; D may match TRBD1 or TRBD2 (5 bases each). The CDR3 runs 15 residues. V was trimmed by 2 bases and J by 2 bases, leaving 14 bases between them. Germline V gives CDR1 SGHRS, CDR2 YFSETQ. The CDR3 region is CASSFLRDPTYEQYF. The CDR3 DNA reads TGCGCCAGCAGCTTTCTAAGGGACCCTACCTACGAGCAGTACTTC.

The chain couples TRBV4-3 to TRBJ2-2; D uncertain. Trimming shortened V by 0 bases and J by 5 bases, and 31 bases separated the two germline ends. There are 22 residues in the CDR3. Germline loops: CDR1 LGHNA, CDR2 YSLEER. CDR3 sequence (DNA): TGCGCCAGCAGCCAAGAATTAGATGGAGAGCTCTCCACACGTCAACAGACCGGGGAGCTGTTTTTT. It translates to CASSQELDGELSTRQQTGELFF.

The DNA of the CDR3 is TGTGCCAGCAGCTTAGGCGGCAGAAGCTACGAGCAGTACTTC. Translated: CASSLGGRSYEQYF. The chain has TRBV7-2 and TRBJ2-7, with D hard to call. Germline loops: CDR1 SGHTA, CDR2 FQGNSA. CDR3 size: 14 residues. Deletions cut 1 base from V and 3 bases from J, with 10 bases between.

The rearrangement joins TRBV5-6 to TRBJ2-1; tentative D call: TRBD1 (5 bases). CDR1 and CDR2 (germline): SGHDT, YYEEEE. The CDR3 has 13 residues. V lost 6 bases and J lost 7, with 14 bases in between. The CDR3 region has the DNA TGTGCCAGCACCTCAGGGCCAAATAATGAGCAGTTCTTC. Protein: CASTSGPNNEQFF.

A single count supports this clone. The genes are TRBV6-6 and TRBJ2-5, with D uncertain. This CDR3 spans 11 amino acids. V was shortened by 6 bases and J by 5 bases, with 7 bases between the two germline ends. Germline CDR1 MNHNY, CDR2 SVGAGI (reference sequence). The CDR3 nucleotides are TGTGCCAGCAGCCCATCCGAGACCCAGTACTTC. Residues: CASSPSETQYF.

This chain connects TRBV6-5 to TRBJ1-5, with no clear D. The CDR3 sequence is 15 residues long. V was cut by 5 bases and J by 5 bases, with 16 bases left in between. Germline CDR1 and CDR2: MNHEY and SVGAGI. Written as DNA, the CDR3 is TGTGCCAGCAGTCCCCTATTGGGGTCGGATCAGCCCCAGCATTTT. Amino acids: CASSPLLGSDQPQHF.

The sample holds one count of this clone. In nucleotides, the CDR3 is TGTGCCAGCACTCTCAGGTATAGCAATCAGCCCCAGCATTTT. Translation gives CASTLRYSNQPQHF. The chain combines TRBV27 with TRBJ1-5; D not certain. The CDR3 contains 14 residues. Trimming took off 7 bases at V and 0 bases at J, with 10 bases between the two ends. Germline V lookup: CDR1 MNHEY, CDR2 SMNVEV (reference sequence).

The V and J genes are TRBV6-5 and TRBJ1-1; no reliable D call. V was clipped by 0 bases and J by 4 bases, with 12 bases between them. Germline CDR1 reads MNHEY; CDR2 reads SVGAGI. This CDR3 comprises 15 residues. CDR3 protein: CASSYSPPPGTEAFF. The DNA of the CDR3 is TGTGCCAGCAGTTACTCACCGCCGCCGGGCACTGAAGCTTTCTTT.

The chain is built from TRBV27 and TRBJ1-5; D gene uncertain. The CDR3 extends over 13 amino acids. The germline V and J ends were trimmed by 6 bases and 4 bases, with 10 bases remaining between them. Germline V gives CDR1 MNHEY, CDR2 SMNVEV (reference sequence). The CDR3 loop is CASRPQANQPQHF. DNA for the CDR3: TGTGCCAGCAGGCCGCAGGCTAATCAGCCCCAGCATTTT.

The table lists this clone with a count of one. The chain has TRBV6-5 and TRBJ1-4; D may be TRBD1 (5 bases). This CDR3 contains 14 residues. The germline V and J ends were trimmed by 6 bases and 5 bases, with 13 bases remaining between them. Germline V gene sequence: CDR1 MNHEY, CDR2 SVGAGI. The CDR3 region has the DNA TGTGCCAGCAGGTCGCCGGGACTGAATGAAAAACTGTTTTTT. Its protein is CASRSPGLNEKLFF.

V and J are TRBV6-1 and TRBJ2-3; D unresolved. The germline V and J ends were trimmed by 0 bases and 2 bases, with 9 bases remaining between them. The CDR3 totals 15 residues. CDR1 is MNHNS, CDR2 SASEGT, per germline. The CDR3 DNA follows: TGTGCCAGCAGTGAAGCAGAGGTATCCACAGATACGCAGTATTTT. Translated: CASSEAEVSTDTQYF.

The chain links TRBV29-1 to TRBJ2-2; D may be TRBD1 or TRBD2 (5 bases each). With 7 bases removed from V and 5 bases from J, the gap between germline ends came to 11 bases. This CDR3 comprises 12 residues. CDR1 is SQVTM, CDR2 ANQGSEA, per germline. The CDR3 DNA follows: TGCAGCGCGGGGCGCGGGACCGGGGAGCTGTTTTTT. Translating it yields CSAGRGTGELFF.

The chain is built from TRBV25-1 and TRBJ2-3; TRBD2 aligns across 8 bases. This CDR3 is built from 17 residues. Germline V lookup: CDR1 MGHDK, CDR2 SYGVNS. Trimming cost V 7 bases and J 0 bases; bases outside gene matches: 12. CDR3 region: CASTSGGTGPSTDTQYF. The CDR3 DNA sequence: TGTGCCAGCACCAGCGGGGGTACCGGACCTAGCACAGATACGCAGTATTTT.

This rearrangement joins TRBV5-1 to TRBJ2-4; 9 bases map to TRBD1. The CDR3 extends over 16 amino acids. Germline V gene sequence: CDR1 SGHRS, CDR2 YFSETQ. The ends lost 3 bases at V and 1 base at J; junction bases unmatched: 5. The chain's CDR3 is CASSSRTGVAKNIQYF. In DNA form, the CDR3 reads TGCGCCAGCAGCTCAAGGACAGGGGTGGCCAAAAACATTCAGTACTTC.

This chain uses TRBV4-2 with TRBJ1-2; 7 positions match TRBD1. With 0 bases clipped from V and 4 bases from J, the junction kept 5 bases outside the gene matches. Germline V lookup: CDR1 LGHNA, CDR2 YNFKEQ. The length of the CDR3 is 15 residues. CDR3 bases: TGTGCCAGCAGCCAAGATAACCAGGGGGGCTATGGCTACACCTTC. Protein: CASSQDNQGGYGYTF.

This clone was seen just once. The V gene is TRBV5-1, the J gene TRBJ2-7; weak D call: TRBD2 (5 bases). The V end lost 6 bases, the J end lost 2 bases, and 21 bases lay between the germline ends. This CDR3 comprises 16 residues. The germline CDR1 and CDR2 sequences are SGHRS and YFSETQ. The CDR3 bases are TGCGCCAGCACCCTAGGAGGAATAGCGCCCACCTACGAGCAGTACTTC. Translating gives CASTLGGIAPTYEQYF.

In its sample, this clone was seen a few times. V usage is TRBV19 and J usage is TRBJ1-2; tentatively, D is TRBD1 (6 bases). The CDR3 has 14 residues. The germline V gene encodes CDR1 LNHDA and CDR2 SQIVND (reference sequence). Trimming removed 6 bases from V and 4 bases from J, with 15 bases in between. CDR3 residues: CASSLPGEPYGYTF. The CDR3 coding sequence is TGTGCCAGTAGCCTGCCAGGGGAACCCTATGGCTACACCTTC.

The chain joins TRBV27 to TRBJ2-1; 10 bases are shared with TRBD1. The CDR3 spans 15 residues. With 4 bases clipped from V and 8 bases from J, the junction kept 8 bases outside the gene matches. Germline V gene data show CDR1 as MNHEY and CDR2 as SMNVEV (reference sequence). CDR3 sequence: CASSSTGTGDDEQFF. The CDR3 coding sequence is TGTGCCAGCAGTTCCACCGGGACAGGGGACGATGAGCAGTTCTTC.

V gene TRBV5-1 combines with J gene TRBJ2-7; tentative D call: TRBD1 (6 bases). Germline V gives CDR1 SGHRS, CDR2 YFSETQ. The V end was cut by 0 bases, the J end by 7 bases, with 17 bases between. The CDR3 runs 15 residues. CDR3 bases: TGCGCCAGCAGCTTGGGGGGGCGTCATATGGATGAGCAGTACTTC. Amino acid sequence: CASSLGGRHMDEQYF. Combining the CDR3 with reference TRBV5-1 and TRBJ2-7 gives the whole variable domain KAGVTQTPRYLIKTRGQQVTLSCSPISGHRSVSWYQQTPGQGLQFLFEYFSETQRNKGNFPGRFSGRQFSNSRSEMNVSTLELGDSALYLCASSLGGRHMDEQYFGPGTRLTVT.

V gene TRBV4-3 combines with J gene TRBJ1-2; possibly TRBD1 for D (6 bases). V gave up 4 bases and J gave up 6 bases, with 27 bases separating them. Germline V gene lookup returns CDR1 LGHNA and CDR2 YSLEER. This CDR3 has 18 amino acids. The CDR3 DNA reads as TGCGCCAGCAGCCTGCGAACAGGGATGGGGGCGATTGCGGATGGCTACACCTTC. It codes for CASSLRTGMGAIADGYTF.

This sequence joins TRBV27 and TRBJ1-5; TRBD1 agrees at 9 bases. Germline CDR1 and CDR2: MNHEY and SMNVEV (reference sequence). The CDR3 loop spans 15 amino acids. The V segment lost 0 bases and the J segment 5 bases; nucleotides outside the gene matches: 2. The CDR3 protein is CASSLSGQGYQPQHF. The DNA for the CDR3 is TGTGCCAGCAGTTTATCGGGACAGGGCTATCAGCCCCAGCATTTT.

The table lists this clone with a few counts. The chain has TRBV2 and TRBJ2-7; the match to TRBD2 covers 8 bases. This CDR3 has 14 amino acids. Germline CDR1 SNHLY, CDR2 FYNNEI. V lost 3 bases, J lost 7 bases, and 8 bases stayed unmatched. The CDR3 loop is CASSDTSGPGEQYF. The CDR3, as DNA: TGTGCCAGCAGTGACACTAGCGGTCCCGGGGAGCAGTACTTC.

The genes are TRBV19 and TRBJ1-5; 7 bases fit TRBD1. Germline CDR1 is LNHDA and CDR2 is SQIVND (reference sequence). The CDR3 loop spans 14 amino acids. Trimming took 7 bases from V and 3 from J; bases not matched to a gene: 6. DNA for the CDR3: TGTGCCAGTACGAAGGGGGCATACAATCAGCCCCAGCATTTT. Encoded protein: CASTKGAYNQPQHF. Full variable domain (missing parts from reference TRBV19 and TRBJ1-5): DGGITQSPKYLFRKEGQNVTLSCEQNLNHDAMYWYRQDPGQGLRLIYYSQIVNDFQKGDIAEGYSVSREKKESFPLTVTSAQKNPTAFYLCASTKGAYNQPQHFGDGTRLSIL.

The chain has TRBV5-8 and TRBJ2-5, with D perhaps TRBD1 (6 bases). The germline CDR1 and CDR2 sequences are SGHTS and YDEGEE. This CDR3 spans 14 amino acids. The V and J ends lost 4 bases and 4 bases respectively, with 14 bases between them. CDR3 bases: TGTGCCAGCAGCCCGACGTCCAGGGGAGAGACCCAGTACTTC. This codes for CASSPTSRGETQYF.

The chain couples TRBV2 to TRBJ1-4; perhaps TRBD1 as D (6 bases). Per germline, CDR1 SNHLY and CDR2 FYNNEI. The V and J ends lost 7 bases and 5 bases respectively, with 17 bases between them. The CDR3 has 15 amino acids. CDR3 bases: TGTGCCAGCACCGCCCAATCGGGACACAATGAAAAACTGTTTTTT. It encodes CASTAQSGHNEKLFF.

This chain uses TRBV9 with TRBJ2-3; the match to TRBD2 covers 9 bases. The J segment lost 5 bases and the V segment lost 7 bases, leaving 8 bases of the junction unmatched. CDR3 length: 14 amino acids. Per the germline V gene, CDR1 is SGDLS and CDR2 is YYNGEE. The CDR3 region has the DNA TGTGCCAGCGGGCGGGAGGGCCGGGGAGATACGCAGTATTTT. Its protein is CASGREGRGDTQYF.

The rearrangement joins TRBV30 to TRBJ1-3; D is unresolved. Germline CDR1 reads GTSNPN; CDR2 reads SVGIG (reference sequence). Trimming removed 2 bases from V and 0 bases from J, with 8 bases in between. This CDR3 spans 14 amino acids. The CDR3 reads CAWSIRGSGNTIYF. The CDR3 bases are TGTGCCTGGAGTATACGGGGCTCTGGAAACACCATATATTTT.

The rearrangement uses TRBV7-2 and TRBJ1-2; a weak D match, TRBD1 (6 bases). The CDR3 has 16 amino acids. Trimming took off 7 bases at V and 5 bases at J, with 23 bases between the two ends. CDR1 SGHTA and CDR2 FQGNSA come from the germline V gene. The CDR3 coding sequence is TGTGCCAGCACCCGAGGGGGGGGGTCCCCTGGGTATGGCTACACCTTC. Translation gives CASTRGGGSPGYGYTF.

This chain links TRBV7-2 with TRBJ2-3, with D perhaps TRBD2 (5 bases). Trimming stripped 4 bases from V and 6 bases from J, with 14 bases between. Germline values: CDR1 SGHTA, CDR2 FQGNSA. The CDR3 has 14 residues. CDR3 in amino acids: CASSYGLPGDTQYF. The CDR3 DNA reads as TGTGCCAGCAGCTACGGACTGCCCGGGGATACGCAGTATTTT.